The 26 T cell receptor beta chains listed next were all sequenced from one sample in a study of blood T cell repertoires in COVID-19. Some clones are missing from TCRdb's copy, which holds only in-frame ones; the method was immunoSEQ multiplex PCR. Found here are about 22,000 clones, 90% of them singletons; the top ten hold 2.7%. The sample taken for sequencing was peripheral blood. These receptors were taken from a man aged 65 to 85 with acute or convalescent COVID-19.

This clone has only a few counts. The V gene is TRBV29-1, the J gene TRBJ1-4; D call uncertain. From germline, CDR1 is SQVTM and CDR2 ANQGSEA. Trimming left V 6 bases short and J 8 bases short, with 16 bases between. The CDR3 is 13 residues long. As DNA, the CDR3 is TGCAGCGTGGCCGTCGGGGTTGGAGAAAAACTGTTTTTT. It is translated as CSVAVGVGEKLFF.

CDR3 residues: CASRGPENYGYTF. CDR3 nucleotide sequence: TGTGCCAGCAGGGGCCCAGAAAACTATGGCTACACCTTC. This chain joins TRBV12-3 or TRBV12-4 and TRBJ1-2; D uncertain. There are 13 residues in the CDR3. Trimming took 6 bases from V and 2 from J, leaving 10 bases between them.

The gene calls are TRBV28 and TRBJ2-5, with D perhaps TRBD2 (6 bases). V was shortened by 1 base and J by 3 bases, with 12 bases between the two germline ends. The CDR3 runs to 15 residues. Germline V gives CDR1 MDHEN, CDR2 SYDVKM. CDR3 residues: CASSLFGGWEETQYF. The CDR3 DNA is TGTGCCAGCAGTTTATTCGGGGGATGGGAAGAGACCCAGTACTTC.

The chain links TRBV7-7 to TRBJ2-1; 9 positions agree with TRBD1. The germline V gene encodes CDR1 SSHAT and CDR2 FNYEAQ (reference sequence). The CDR3 is 13 residues long. The CDR3 DNA reads TGTGCTACCGGGACAGGGTGGAACAATGAGCAGTTCTTC. Translating gives CATGTGWNNEQFF.

This clone showed up just once. The genes are TRBV10-3 and TRBJ1-2; 10 bases agree with TRBD1. This CDR3 is built from 15 residues. In germline, CDR1 is ENHRY, CDR2 SYGVKD. V was clipped by 0 bases and J by 5 bases; unmatched bases: 3. The CDR3 nucleotides read TGTGCCATCAGTGAGTCGTGGGACAGGGGTTATGGCTACACCTTC. This encodes CAISESWDRGYGYTF.

CDR3: CASSPSGTGGYEQYF. In DNA, the CDR3 is TGTGCCAGCAGTCCTTCCGGGACAGGGGGTTACGAGCAGTACTTC. The V gene is TRBV28, the J gene TRBJ2-7; 11 positions agree with TRBD1. CDR1 and CDR2 (germline): MDHEN, SYDVKM. The junction had 7 bases not matched to a gene; V was cut back by 5 bases and J by 4 bases. The CDR3 has 15 residues.

The chain uses TRBV7-7 and TRBJ2-5, with 8 bases lining up with TRBD1. Germline V lookup: CDR1 SSHAT, CDR2 FNYEAQ (reference sequence). Germline trimming cut 3 bases from V and 5 bases from J; bases unmatched to any gene: 5. The length of the CDR3 is 14 residues. CDR3 sequence (DNA): TGTGCCAGCAGCTTGACAGGGGTGGGGGAGACCCAGTACTTC. This translates into CASSLTGVGETQYF.

V usage is TRBV28 and J usage is TRBJ1-2; 7 bases are a match to TRBD1. Trimming removed 10 bases from V and 2 bases from J; junction bases left unmatched: 13. The CDR3 spans 15 residues. Looked up from germline, CDR1 is MDHEN and CDR2 is SYDVKM. CDR3 sequence: CAIPKREGANYGYTF. DNA of the CDR3: TGTGCCATCCCTAAAAGAGAGGGGGCGAACTATGGCTACACCTTC.

The chain recombines TRBV7-9 with TRBJ1-2, with D uncertain. The CDR3 contains 11 residues. Germline loops: CDR1 SEHNR, CDR2 FQNEAQ (reference sequence). Deletions cut 4 bases from V and 8 bases from J, with 8 bases between. The CDR3: CASSSSLGYTF. In nucleotides, the CDR3 is TGTGCCAGCAGCTCCTCTTTAGGCTACACCTTC.

This chain joins TRBV12-3 or TRBV12-4 and TRBJ2-7; possibly TRBD1 for D (6 bases). Trimming removed 2 bases from V and 2 bases from J, with 7 bases in between. The CDR3 spans 13 residues. As DNA, the CDR3 is TGTGCCAGCAGTTTATGGGACACCTACGAGCAGTACTTC. This codes for CASSLWDTYEQYF.

This rearrangement joins TRBV2 to TRBJ2-7; TRBD1 aligns across 7 bases. The CDR3 covers 15 residues. CDR1 SNHLY and CDR2 FYNNEI come from the germline V gene. Germline trimming cut 7 bases from V and 1 base from J; bases unmatched to any gene: 10. DNA of the CDR3: TGTGCCAGCATTTTAGGGGACAGTCCTTCCTACGAGCAGTACTTC. Protein sequence: CASILGDSPSYEQYF.

The V and J genes are TRBV28 and TRBJ1-6, with 11 positions matching TRBD1. The ends lost 8 bases at V and 9 bases at J; junction bases unmatched: 12. Germline CDR1 MDHEN, CDR2 SYDVKM. CDR3 length: 16 amino acids. CDR3: CASEATGQGAGSPLHF. The CDR3 DNA reads as TGTGCCAGCGAGGCCACCGGACAGGGGGCTGGTTCACCCCTCCACTTT. The full variable domain, completed using reference TRBV28 and TRBJ1-6, is DVKVTQSSRYLVKRTGEKVFLECVQDMDHENMFWYRQDPGLGLRLIYFSYDVKMKEKGDIPEGYSVSREKKERFSLILESASTNQTSMYLCASEATGQGAGSPLHFGNGTRLTVT.

V is TRBV7-9 and J is TRBJ1-1; TRBD1 is a possible D gene (6 bases). The ends were cut back, 5 bases at V and 1 base at J, with 17 bases in the middle. This CDR3 has 16 amino acids. Germline-derived CDR1 and CDR2 are SEHNR and FQNEAQ (reference sequence). The CDR3 region has the DNA TGTGCCAGCAGCCAAATCCAGGTGGGGGCGAACACTGAAGCTTTCTTT. Translation: CASSQIQVGANTEAFF.

J is TRBJ2-2 and V is TRBV27; 8 nucleotides align to TRBD2. The V segment lost 3 bases and the J segment 8 bases; nucleotides outside the gene matches: 8. From germline, CDR1 is MNHEY and CDR2 SMNVEV (reference sequence). This CDR3 region has 15 residues. The CDR3 here is CASSFEQRGLGELFF. The CDR3 DNA is TGTGCCAGCAGTTTCGAACAGCGGGGGTTGGGGGAGCTGTTTTTT.

The chain couples TRBV3-1 (or the pseudogene TRBV3-2) to TRBJ1-2; TRBD1 matches at 7 bases. The ends lost 0 bases at V and 2 bases at J; junction bases unmatched: 3. There are 15 residues in the CDR3. Germline values: CDR1 LGHDT, CDR2 YNNKEL (reference sequence). The CDR3: CASSQETGQNYGYTF. CDR3 coding DNA: TGTGCCAGCAGCCAAGAAACGGGACAGAACTATGGCTACACCTTC.

The V gene is TRBV7-9, the J gene TRBJ1-1; 7 bases match TRBD1. Germline V lookup: CDR1 SEHNR, CDR2 FQNEAQ (reference sequence). The CDR3 covers 15 residues. V shed 7 bases and J 2 bases; nucleotides not matched to a gene: 10. The CDR3 DNA is TGTGCCAGCAATCCTTCCGGGACAGCTAACACTGAAGCTTTCTTT. The encoded protein is CASNPSGTANTEAFF.

This chain links TRBV4-3 with TRBJ2-1; 7 bases match TRBD2. The germline V gene encodes CDR1 LGHNA and CDR2 YSLEER. This CDR3 is 17 amino acids long. The V and J ends lost 2 bases and 4 bases, in that order; junction bases with no gene match: 11. The CDR3 loop reads CASSQHNVGGEYNEQFF. CDR3 nucleotide sequence: TGCGCCAGCAGCCAACACAACGTGGGGGGGGAATACAATGAGCAGTTCTTC.

The chain employs TRBV24-1 and TRBJ2-5, with D tentatively TRBD1 (5 bases). The germline V gene has CDR1 KGHDR and CDR2 SFDVKD. This CDR3 has 13 amino acids. V was pared by 5 bases and J by 5 bases, with 11 bases between. As DNA, the CDR3 is TGTGCCACCAGTGGCAGGGAATGGGAGACCCAGTACTTC. Its translation is CATSGREWETQYF.

V is TRBV18 and J is TRBJ2-1; D possibly corresponds to TRBD1 (5 bases). The germline V gene has CDR1 KGHSH and CDR2 LQKENI. Trimming left V 4 bases short and J 8 bases short, with 21 bases between. The CDR3 runs to 16 residues. CDR3 region: CASSRQPTYVRDEQFF. The CDR3 coding sequence is TGTGCCAGCTCACGACAGCCGACCTATGTTCGAGATGAGCAGTTCTTC.

Of note for this clone: One junction end disagrees with the germline gene, perhaps due to a read error. V is TRBV7-7 and J is TRBJ2-1, with a tentative D call TRBD2 (6 bases). This CDR3 has 15 residues. Germline V gene sequence: CDR1 SSHAT, CDR2 FNYEAQ (reference sequence). CDR3: CASSLDSGPYNEQFF. As DNA, the CDR3 is TGTGCTAGCAGCTTAGATAGCGGACCCTACAATGAGCAGTTCTTC.

This clone was seen a few times. The rearrangement joins TRBV18 to TRBJ1-2; the D is unclear. The V and J ends lost 5 bases and 3 bases respectively, with 7 bases between them. In germline, CDR1 is KGHSH, CDR2 LQKENI. This CDR3 is 12 amino acids long. The CDR3 DNA sequence: TGTGCCAGCTCAACGGGAGACTATGGCTACACCTTC. This translates into CASSTGDYGYTF. Looking up the rest from reference TRBV18 and TRBJ1-2 gives the full variable domain: NAGVMQNPRHLVRRRGQEARLRCSPMKGHSHVYWYRQLPEEGLKFMVYLQKENIIDESGMPKERFSAEFPKEGPSILRIQQVVRGDSAAYFCASSTGDYGYTFGSGTRLTVV.

This chain uses TRBV11-2 with TRBJ1-5, with D possibly TRBD1 on 5 matching bases. The germline CDR1 and CDR2 sequences are SGHAT and FQNNGV. The ends were cut back, 5 bases at V and 3 bases at J, with 14 bases in the middle. This CDR3 is 15 amino acids long. This CDR3 reads CASSRGGEVNQPQHF. In DNA form, the CDR3 reads TGTGCCAGCAGCCGCGGGGGAGAAGTCAATCAGCCCCAGCATTTT.

The rearrangement joins TRBV3-1 (or the pseudogene TRBV3-2) to TRBJ2-1, with TRBD2 matching 9 bases. V lost 0 bases and J lost 2; bases outside the gene matches: 5. This CDR3 has 17 amino acids. CDR1 is LGHDT, CDR2 YNNKEL, per germline (reference sequence). The CDR3 here is CASSQDLTSGPYNEQFF. Written as DNA, the CDR3 is TGTGCCAGCAGCCAAGATCTGACTAGCGGCCCCTACAATGAGCAGTTCTTC.

V and J are TRBV7-2 and TRBJ1-5; D remains ambiguous. V lost 1 base and J 6 bases, leaving 10 bases between the germline ends. The CDR3 sequence is 14 residues long. CDR1 is SGHTA and CDR2 is FQGNSA in the germline V gene. The CDR3 nucleotides read TGTGCCAGCAGCTTAGTAAAAGCGGGTCAGCCCCAGCATTTT. This gives the protein CASSLVKAGQPQHF.

This CDR3 reads CATSDSDNSYEQYF. The DNA of the CDR3 is TGTGCCACCAGTGATTCGGACAATTCCTACGAGCAGTACTTC. This chain uses TRBV24-1 with TRBJ2-7, with D possibly TRBD1 on 5 matching bases. Germline-derived CDR1 and CDR2 are KGHDR and SFDVKD. V was cut by 2 bases and J by 1 base, with 8 bases left in between. The CDR3 has 14 residues.

CDR3 nucleotides: TGTGCCATCAGTGAGTCGGAAGGCTCAGGGGGCTACACCTTC. Its translation is CAISESEGSGGYTF. The chain employs TRBV10-3 and TRBJ1-2, with D perhaps TRBD1 (5 bases). CDR1 is ENHRY and CDR2 is SYGVKD in the germline V gene. V was trimmed by 0 bases and J by 8 bases, leaving 13 bases between them. The CDR3 has 14 residues.